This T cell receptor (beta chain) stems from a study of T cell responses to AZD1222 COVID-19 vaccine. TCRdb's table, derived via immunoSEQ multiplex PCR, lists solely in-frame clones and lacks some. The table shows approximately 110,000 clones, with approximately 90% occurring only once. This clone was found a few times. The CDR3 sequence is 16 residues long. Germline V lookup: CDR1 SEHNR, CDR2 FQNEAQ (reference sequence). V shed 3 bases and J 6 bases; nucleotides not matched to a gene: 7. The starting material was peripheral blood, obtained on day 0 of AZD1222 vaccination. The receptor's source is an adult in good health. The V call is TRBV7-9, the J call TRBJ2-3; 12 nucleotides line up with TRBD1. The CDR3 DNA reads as TGTGCCAGCAGCTTCACCGGGACAGGGGGCGCGGATACGCAGTATTTT. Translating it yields CASSFTGTGGADTQYF.